This is a list of T cell receptor beta chains from one sample in a study of blood T cell repertoires in COVID-19. Libraries were prepared by immunoSEQ multiplex PCR; TCRdb keeps only in-frame clonotypes and omits some of them. The sample consists of 95,000 to 110,000 clones, 87% of them appearing once. The sample was peripheral blood. All receptors derive from a man between 45 and 60 years old in a cohort sampled during active COVID-19. The CDR3 runs from the conserved cysteine through the conserved F or W. The order of the fields is clone size, V gene, D gene, J gene, CDR3 DNA, CDR3 protein. The D gene is left open where the match is weak. Clone size is shown for a subset of rows, as once, few, many or a class of expanded clone.

clone size: -; V gene: TRBV15; D gene: -; J gene: TRBJ2-5; CDR3 DNA: TGTGCCACCAGGAAAGTAGCCTACCAAGAGACCCAGTACTTC; CDR3 protein: CATRKVAYQETQYF
clone size: -; V gene: TRBV10-3; D gene: -; J gene: TRBJ2-3; CDR3 DNA: TGTGCCATCAGTCAGGCATCAAACACAGATACGCAGTATTTT; CDR3 protein: CAISQASNTDTQYF
clone size: -; V gene: TRBV28; D gene: -; J gene: TRBJ2-2; CDR3 DNA: TGTGCCATCAACCGGGACTCTCACACCGGGGAGCTGTTTTTT; CDR3 protein: CAINRDSHTGELFF
clone size: -; V gene: TRBV11-1; D gene: TRBD2; J gene: TRBJ2-1; CDR3 DNA: TGTGCCAGCAGCGCACAACTAGCGGGGGGGTACAATGAGCAGTTCTTC; CDR3 protein: CASSAQLAGGYNEQFF
clone size: -; V gene: TRBV5-1; D gene: TRBD2; J gene: TRBJ2-1; CDR3 DNA: TGCGCCAGCAGCTTGACAGCGGGGGAAAGCTCCTACAATGAGCAGTTCTTC; CDR3 protein: CASSLTAGESSYNEQFF
clone size: -; V gene: TRBV9; D gene: TRBD2; J gene: TRBJ2-3; CDR3 DNA: TGTGCCAGCAGCGCCCAGACTAGCGGGGGCACAGATACGCAGTATTTT; CDR3 protein: CASSAQTSGGTDTQYF
clone size: -; V gene: TRBV5-1; D gene: -; J gene: TRBJ1-6; CDR3 DNA: TGCGCCAGCAGCTTGGCCGAGGCAGGGCCTAATTCACCCCTCCACTTT; CDR3 protein: CASSLAEAGPNSPLHF
clone size: -; V gene: TRBV2; D gene: -; J gene: TRBJ2-6; CDR3 DNA: TGTGCCAGCAGAGGAGAAAGATTAAACGTCCTGACTTTC; CDR3 protein: CASRGERLNVLTF
clone size: -; V gene: TRBV5-1; D gene: -; J gene: TRBJ2-2; CDR3 DNA: TGCGCCAGCAGCTTGGCTCAGGGAAGGTCCGGGGAGCTGTTTTTT; CDR3 protein: CASSLAQGRSGELFF
clone size: -; V gene: TRBV24-1; D gene: -; J gene: TRBJ2-2; CDR3 DNA: TGTGCCACCGGCCAGAACACCGGGGAGCTGTTTTTT; CDR3 protein: CATGQNTGELFF
clone size: -; V gene: TRBV19; D gene: -; J gene: TRBJ1-1; CDR3 DNA: TGTGCCAGTAGCCAAGTGAGAGGGTCTGAAGCTTTCTTT; CDR3 protein: CASSQVRGSEAFF
clone size: -; V gene: TRBV3-1/TRBV3-2; D gene: -; J gene: TRBJ1-3; CDR3 DNA: TGTGCCAGCAGCCAAGGGACACGCTCTGGAAACACCATATATTTT; CDR3 protein: CASSQGTRSGNTIYF
clone size: few; V gene: TRBV25-1; D gene: -; J gene: TRBJ2-7; CDR3 DNA: TGTGCCAGCAGGGGGACTCCCTACGAGCAGTACTTC; CDR3 protein: CASRGTPYEQYF
clone size: few; V gene: TRBV2; D gene: -; J gene: TRBJ2-6; CDR3 DNA: TGTGCCAGCGCCCGGACAGCGCGTGGGGCCAACGTCCTGACTTTC; CDR3 protein: CASARTARGANVLTF
clone size: once; V gene: TRBV6-6; D gene: TRBD1; J gene: TRBJ2-7; CDR3 DNA: TGTGCCAGCAGCTTACGGACAGGGAACTACGAGCAGTACTTC; CDR3 protein: CASSLRTGNYEQYF